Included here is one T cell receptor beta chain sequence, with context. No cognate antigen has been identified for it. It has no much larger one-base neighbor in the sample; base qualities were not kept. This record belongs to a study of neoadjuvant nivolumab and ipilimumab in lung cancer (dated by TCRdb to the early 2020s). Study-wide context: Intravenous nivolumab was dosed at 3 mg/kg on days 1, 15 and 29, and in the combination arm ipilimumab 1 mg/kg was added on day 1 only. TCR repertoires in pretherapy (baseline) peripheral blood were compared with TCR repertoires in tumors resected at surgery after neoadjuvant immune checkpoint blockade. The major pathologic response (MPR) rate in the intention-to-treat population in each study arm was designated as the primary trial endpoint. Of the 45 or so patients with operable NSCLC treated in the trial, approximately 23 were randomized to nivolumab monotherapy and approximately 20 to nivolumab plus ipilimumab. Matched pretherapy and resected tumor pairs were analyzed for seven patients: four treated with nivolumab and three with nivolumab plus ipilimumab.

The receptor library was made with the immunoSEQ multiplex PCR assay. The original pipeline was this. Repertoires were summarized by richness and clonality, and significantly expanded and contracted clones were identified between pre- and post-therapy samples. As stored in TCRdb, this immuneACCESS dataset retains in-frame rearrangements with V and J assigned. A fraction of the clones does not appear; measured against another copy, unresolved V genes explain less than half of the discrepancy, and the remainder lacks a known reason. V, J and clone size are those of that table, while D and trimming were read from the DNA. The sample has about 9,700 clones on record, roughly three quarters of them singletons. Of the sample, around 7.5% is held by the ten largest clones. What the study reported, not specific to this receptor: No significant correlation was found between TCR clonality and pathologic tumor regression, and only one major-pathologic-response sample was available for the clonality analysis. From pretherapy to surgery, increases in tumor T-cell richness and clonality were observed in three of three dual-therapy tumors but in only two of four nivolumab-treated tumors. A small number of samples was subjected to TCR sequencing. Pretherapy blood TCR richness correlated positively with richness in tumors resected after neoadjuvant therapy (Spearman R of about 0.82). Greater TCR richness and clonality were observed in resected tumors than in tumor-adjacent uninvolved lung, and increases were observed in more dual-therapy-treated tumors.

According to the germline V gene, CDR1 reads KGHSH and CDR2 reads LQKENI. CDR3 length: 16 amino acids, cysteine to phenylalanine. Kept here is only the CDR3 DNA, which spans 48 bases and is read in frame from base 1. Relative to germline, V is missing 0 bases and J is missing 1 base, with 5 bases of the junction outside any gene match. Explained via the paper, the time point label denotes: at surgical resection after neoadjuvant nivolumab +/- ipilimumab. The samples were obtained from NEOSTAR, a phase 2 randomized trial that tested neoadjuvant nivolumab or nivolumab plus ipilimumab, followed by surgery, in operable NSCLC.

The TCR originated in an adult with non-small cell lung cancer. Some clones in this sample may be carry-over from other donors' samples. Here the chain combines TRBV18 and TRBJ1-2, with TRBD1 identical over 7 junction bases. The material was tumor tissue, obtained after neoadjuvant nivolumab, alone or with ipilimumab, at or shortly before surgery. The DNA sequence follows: TGTGCCAGCTCACCACCGCTTACAGGGGTTAACTATGGCTACACCTTC. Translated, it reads CASSPPLTGVNYGYTF.